This TCR beta chain appears in the sequencing data of a study of blood T cell repertoires in COVID-19. CDR1 LNHDA and CDR2 SQIVND come from the germline V gene (reference sequence). Trimming left V 4 bases short and J 1 base short, with 8 bases between. This CDR3 region has 14 residues. Generated by immunoSEQ multiplex PCR, the TCRdb table keeps only in-frame clones and is missing some. The sample contains roughly 44,000 clones, around nine tenths of which appear only once. The sequenced sample was peripheral blood. The receptor comes from a man older than 75 with acute or convalescent COVID-19. This chain joins TRBV19 and TRBJ1-5; D gene uncertain. The DNA of the CDR3 is TGTGCCAGTAGTACACAGATCAGCAATCAGCCCCAGCATTTT. It translates to CASSTQISNQPQHF.